One sample yielded the 14 T cell receptor beta chains listed below, sequenced in a study of T cell changes during pregnancy in multiple sclerosis (dated by TCRdb to the late 2010s). The method behind the library was the immunoSEQ multiplex PCR assay. The table comes from immuneACCESS by way of TCRdb, which keeps in-frame sequences with V and J called. Part of the clones is missing from these tables; in studies checked, under half for an unresolved V gene and the rest for unknown reasons. This sample gives about 59,000 clones in total; roughly 94% of them show up just once. The top ten clones comprise roughly 2.5% of the sample. Sample: CD8+ T cells from peripheral blood mononuclear cells, taken after pregnancy. These receptors all stem from a female donor with multiple sclerosis, enrolled in a pregnancy study.

The V gene is TRBV9, the J gene TRBJ2-3; D remains unclear. Germline CDR1 is SGDLS and CDR2 is YYNGEE. CDR3 size: 14 residues. V was shortened by 0 bases and J by 0 bases, with 5 bases between the two germline ends. CDR3 nucleotide sequence: TGTGCCAGCAGCGTAGCTAAGAGCACAGATACGCAGTATTTT. Encoded protein: CASSVAKSTDTQYF.

The genes are TRBV5-4 and TRBJ2-2; maybe TRBD1 (6 bases). Germline CDR1 reads SGHNT; CDR2 reads YYREEE (reference sequence). This CDR3 spans 13 amino acids. V lost 4 bases and J 9 bases, leaving 13 bases between the germline ends. In DNA form, the CDR3 reads TGTGCCAGCAGCCCCTTTGGGGGCCGGGAGCTGTTTTTT. Protein: CASSPFGGRELFF.

V and J are TRBV20-1 and TRBJ2-2; no reliable D call. Trimming left V 1 base short and J 7 bases short, with 4 bases between. Germline-derived CDR1 and CDR2 are DFQATT and SNEGSKA (reference sequence). The CDR3 length is 11 residues. CDR3 protein: CSARAVGELFF. CDR3 nucleotide sequence: TGCAGTGCTAGAGCAGTCGGGGAGCTGTTTTTT.

The table lists this clone with a count of one. The chain employs TRBV30 and TRBJ1-5; 8 nucleotides agree with TRBD1. The CDR3 length is 16 residues. V was clipped by 1 base and J by 5 bases; unmatched bases: 10. Germline CDR1 and CDR2: GTSNPN and SVGIG (reference sequence). For the CDR3, the DNA is TGTGCCTGGAGTGACCCCGGGACAGGAGTCTATCAGCCCCAGCATTTT. Amino acids: CAWSDPGTGVYQPQHF.

The chain joins TRBV30 to TRBJ2-7, with D possibly TRBD2 on 5 matching bases. The V end lost 0 bases, the J end lost 0 bases, and 9 bases lay between the germline ends. The germline V gene has CDR1 GTSNPN and CDR2 SVGIG (reference sequence). The CDR3 runs 14 residues. CDR3 sequence (DNA): TGTGCCTGGAGTGTACCCGGGGTCTCCTACGAGCAGTACTTC. Protein product: CAWSVPGVSYEQYF.

The chain has TRBV7-3 and TRBJ1-1; D may be TRBD1 (5 bases). The CDR3 spans 14 residues. Germline assignment: CDR1 SGHTA and CDR2 FQGTGA. V lost 0 bases and J 4 bases, leaving 9 bases between the germline ends. CDR3 nucleotide sequence: TGTGCCAGCAGCTTAACGGGGAGGGGCACTGAAGCTTTCTTT. Its protein is CASSLTGRGTEAFF.

The gene calls are TRBV5-1 and TRBJ1-1; D is possibly TRBD1 (6 bases). Trimming left V 2 bases short and J 5 bases short, with 16 bases between. CDR3 length equals 15 residues. CDR1 SGHRS and CDR2 YFSETQ come from the germline V gene. CDR3 nucleotide sequence: TGCGCCAGCAGCTTCTGGACAGAAAGACAAACTGAAGCTTTCTTT. It yields the protein CASSFWTERQTEAFF.

This chain uses TRBV30 with TRBJ2-7, with TRBD1 as a possible D gene (6 bases). V lost 3 bases to trimming and J lost 3 bases, with 24 bases between them. This CDR3 region has 17 residues. CDR1 is GTSNPN, CDR2 SVGIG, per germline (reference sequence). CDR3 residues: CAWSPTAPTGKDYEQYF. The CDR3 nucleotides read TGTGCCTGGAGCCCCACCGCCCCGACAGGAAAGGACTACGAGCAGTACTTC. The full variable domain, rest sourced from reference TRBV30 and TRBJ2-7, is SQTIHQWPATLVQPVGSPLSLECTVEGTSNPNLYWYRQAAGRGLQLLFYSVGIGQISSEVPQNLSASRPQDRQFILSSKKLLLSDSGFYLCAWSPTAPTGKDYEQYFGPGTRLTVT.

J is TRBJ2-7 and V is TRBV28, with D perhaps TRBD2 (6 bases). V was pared by 3 bases and J by 0 bases, with 12 bases between. CDR1 and CDR2 (germline): MDHEN, SYDVKM. The CDR3 has 15 residues. The CDR3 reads CASSFGTGSSYEQYF. CDR3 DNA: TGTGCCAGCAGTTTCGGGACTGGAAGCTCCTACGAGCAGTACTTC.

The V gene is TRBV19, the J gene TRBJ1-4; the match to TRBD1 covers 8 bases. Losses at the gene ends were 8 bases for V and 8 bases for J; bases not matched to a gene: 16. The CDR3 is 16 residues long. Germline V CDR1 and CDR2: LNHDA, SQIVND (reference sequence). The CDR3 loop is CASSPWQGALEEKLFF. In DNA form, the CDR3 reads TGTGCCAGTTCCCCCTGGCAGGGGGCGTTAGAAGAAAAACTGTTTTTT.

The CDR3 is CAWSVQSPNTEAFF. Here the CDR3 DNA reads TGTGCCTGGAGTGTTCAGTCGCCTAACACTGAAGCTTTCTTT. J is TRBJ1-1 and V is TRBV30, with unresolved D. Trimming shortened V by 0 bases and J by 2 bases, and 10 bases separated the two germline ends. The CDR3 totals 14 residues. The germline gives CDR1 GTSNPN, CDR2 SVGIG (reference sequence).

V usage is TRBV27 and J usage is TRBJ1-5; D gene uncertain. Trimming took off 0 bases at V and 0 bases at J, with 6 bases between the two ends. This CDR3 has 15 residues. Germline assignment: CDR1 MNHEY and CDR2 SMNVEV (reference sequence). The CDR3 protein is CASSLSAYSNQPQHF. The CDR3 DNA reads as TGTGCCAGCAGTTTATCGGCATATAGCAATCAGCCCCAGCATTTT.

The chain employs TRBV2 and TRBJ2-1; D is ambiguous. Germline-derived CDR1 and CDR2 are SNHLY and FYNNEI. The CDR3 contains 13 residues. V was clipped by 3 bases and J by 2 bases, with 5 bases between them. CDR3 region: CASSDTPYNEQFF. CDR3 DNA: TGTGCCAGCAGTGATACTCCCTACAATGAGCAGTTCTTC.

On this clone: The junction does not match germline at one end; this may be a read error. The genes are TRBV5-1 and TRBJ1-1, with D perhaps matching TRBD1 (5 bases). CDR1 and CDR2 from the germline V gene are SGHRS and YFSETQ. This CDR3 has 11 amino acids. The DNA for the CDR3 is TGCGCCAGCAGCTGGGGAGGGGATTGGGCATTT. This gives the protein CASSWGGDWAF.